A selection of T cell receptor beta chains follows, all from one sample in a study of T cell changes during pregnancy in multiple sclerosis. Clones were sequenced by immunoSEQ multiplex PCR, and TCRdb holds only the in-frame ones, with some missing. The sample records under 75,000 clones, approximately 93% being singletons. The starting material was CD8+ T cells from peripheral blood mononuclear cells, obtained in the second trimester of pregnancy. The receptors originated from a female donor with multiple sclerosis, enrolled in a pregnancy study. The CDR3 runs from the conserved cysteine through the conserved F or W. D genes are given only for firm matches. Expanded clones are given a class, and other clones once, few, many or no size at all.

TRBJ1-4,TRBV28,NA,NA,TGTGCCAGCAGTTTATTTACAGGGCTCGAAAAACTGTTTTTT,CASSLFTGLEKLFF
TRBJ2-5,TRBV6-5,TRBD1,NA,TGTGCCAGCAGCCCTACAGGGGAAGGAGAGACCCAGTACTTC,CASSPTGEGETQYF
TRBJ2-7,TRBV4-3,NA,NA,TGCGCCAGCAGCCAAATTCGGGGTACCTACGAGCAGTACTTC,CASSQIRGTYEQYF
TRBJ2-3,TRBV7-9,TRBD2,NA,TGTGCCAGCAGCTTATGGGGGGGAGAGACAGATACGCAGTATTTT,CASSLWGGETDTQYF
TRBJ2-7,TRBV27,NA,NA,TGTGCCAGCAGTAACGCGGGGCGTCTTTACGAGCAGTACTTC,CASSNAGRLYEQYF
TRBJ2-7,TRBV7-9,TRBD2,NA,TGTGCCAGCAGCTTAGCGGGAGGGACCTACGAGCAGTACTTC,CASSLAGGTYEQYF
TRBJ2-7,TRBV4-1,NA,NA,TGCGCCAGCAGCCACGACGGAGCCTACGAGCAGTACTTC,CASSHDGAYEQYF
TRBJ1-5,TRBV27,TRBD1,NA,TGTGCCAGCAGTCCAAGGCGACAGGGACCTGATAGCAATCAGCCCCAGCATTTT,CASSPRRQGPDSNQPQHF
TRBJ2-7,TRBV10-3,TRBD1,NA,TGTGCCATCAGTGAGTCGGGCTGGGGGACAGGGGGTTACGAGCAGTACTTC,CAISESGWGTGGYEQYF
TRBJ1-1,TRBV11-2,TRBD1,NA,TGTGCCAGCAGCTTAGACAGACAGGGGGCTCTGAACACTGAAGCTTTCTTT,CASSLDRQGALNTEAFF
TRBJ2-7,TRBV13,NA,NA,TGTGCCAGCAGCTTAAAATTACTAGCCTCCTACGAGCAGTACTTC,CASSLKLLASYEQYF
TRBJ2-7,TRBV21-1,NA,NA,TGTGCCAGCAGGCATACCCAAGCCTCCTCCCCGGTGTCCTACGAGCAGTACTTC,CASRHTQASSPVSYEQYF
TRBJ2-4,TRBV9,NA,NA,TGTGCCAGCAGCCCAGCAGGACAGTACAAAAACATTCAGTACTTC,CASSPAGQYKNIQYF
TRBJ2-1,TRBV27,TRBD1,few,TGTGCCAGCAAGCTCGGACAGGGGGCGGGATGGGAGCAGTTCTTC,CASKLGQGAGWEQFF
TRBJ2-5,TRBV4-1,TRBD2,NA,TGCGCCAGCAGCTCCAGCGGGAGCGGCGAGACCCAGTACTTC,CASSSSGSGETQYF
TRBJ1-3,TRBV5-4,TRBD1,NA,TGTGCCAGCAGCTCTTCCGGGACAGGGGGTGACGGAAACACCATATATTTT,CASSSSGTGGDGNTIYF
TRBJ1-3,TRBV27,TRBD1,NA,TGTGCCAGCAGCCTATGGACAGGGGCGAACACCATATATTTT,CASSLWTGANTIYF
TRBJ2-7,TRBV5-1,TRBD2,NA,TGCGCCAGCAGCCCCGGGACTAGCGGAACCTACGAGCAGTACTTC,CASSPGTSGTYEQYF
TRBJ2-7,TRBV13,NA,NA,TGTGCCAGCAGGGGGGGGCTCGAGCAGTACTTC,CASRGGLEQYF
TRBJ2-7,TRBV19,TRBD1,NA,TGTGCCAGTAGTCCCGGGACAGGGGATTACGAGCAGTACTTC,CASSPGTGDYEQYF
TRBJ2-4,TRBV10-3,NA,NA,TGTGCCATCAGTCCTGTGGAGCCCTTC,CAISPVEPF
TRBJ2-1,TRBV9,TRBD1,NA,TGTGCCAGCAGCGTAGAAGGACAGGGGTACGATGAGCAGTTCTTC,CASSVEGQGYDEQFF
TRBJ2-7,TRBV19,TRBD2,once,TGTGCCAGTAGTATAGATGGCTGGGGAAGCGGGGCCTACGAGCAGTACTTC,CASSIDGWGSGAYEQYF
TRBJ2-7,TRBV6-5,NA,NA,TGTGCCAGCAGCGGGGTCTTAGTCCACGAGCAGTACTTC,CASSGVLVHEQYF
TRBJ1-5,TRBV6-1,NA,NA,TGTGCCAGCAGTGAAGAAGAGGGTGTGGGCAGTCAGCCCCAGCATTTT,CASSEEEGVGSQPQHF
TRBJ1-2,TRBV9,NA,NA,TGTGCCAGCAGCGCCGGGACACAGTCAAACTATGGCTACACCTTC,CASSAGTQSNYGYTF
TRBJ2-7,TRBV28,NA,NA,TGTGCCAGCAGTCCTCAACAGTCCCGGGGGTCCTACGAGCAGTACTTC,CASSPQQSRGSYEQYF
TRBJ2-7,TRBV28,NA,NA,TGTGCCAGCAGTTTAGCGGCAGGGGACGAGCAGTACTTC,CASSLAAGDEQYF
TRBJ2-2,TRBV2,TRBD1,NA,TGTGCCATCCCGGGACAGGGGAACGGGGAGCTGTTTTTT,CAIPGQGNGELFF
TRBJ2-1,TRBV19,NA,NA,TGTGCCAGTAGTATATATGACAATGAGCAGTTCTTC,CASSIYDNEQFF
TRBJ2-7,TRBV7-9,TRBD2,NA,TGTGCCAGCAGCCCGAGCGGGAACCCCTACGAGCAGTACTTC,CASSPSGNPYEQYF
TRBJ2-1,TRBV4-2,NA,once,TGTGCCAGCAGCCAATTTGGGGAGTACAATGAGCAGTTCTTC,CASSQFGEYNEQFF
TRBJ1-1,TRBV28,NA,NA,TGTGCCAGCAGTTTATTCAATACTGAAGCTTTCTTT,CASSLFNTEAFF
TRBJ1-1,TRBV27,NA,NA,TGTGCCTCGCGGAGGAGGACTGAAGCTTTCTTT,CASRRRTEAFF
TRBJ1-2,TRBV5-1,TRBD1,NA,TGCGCCAGCAGCTTGGGACAGGGACTGGGTGGCTACACCTTC,CASSLGQGLGGYTF
TRBJ1-5,TRBV19,NA,NA,TGTGCCAGTGACCCCGGGACTGGGGGCAATCAGCCCCAGCATTTT,CASDPGTGGNQPQHF
TRBJ2-1,TRBV27,NA,NA,TGTGCCAGCAGTTTAGTCGGGTCCAGCTCCTACAATGAGCAGTTCTTC,CASSLVGSSSYNEQFF
TRBJ1-1,TRBV4-3,TRBD1,NA,TGCGCCAGCAGCCCCGACAGGGCCTCGGAACAGAACACTGAAGCTTTCTTT,CASSPDRASEQNTEAFF
TRBJ2-3,TRBV11-2,NA,NA,TGTGCCAGCAGCTTAGCCCAAACAGATACGCAGTATTTT,CASSLAQTDTQYF
TRBJ1-1,TRBV5-6,NA,NA,TGTGCCAGCAGCATCGACAGCAACACTGAAGCTTTCTTT,CASSIDSNTEAFF
TRBJ1-2,TRBV11-2,NA,NA,TGTGCCAGCAGCCCAAGCCCCGGACAGCCCTATGGCTACACCTTC,CASSPSPGQPYGYTF
TRBJ1-4,TRBV18,NA,NA,TGTGCCAGCTCACCAGTCGGGGGGTCGACTAATGAAAAACTGTTTTTT,CASSPVGGSTNEKLFF
TRBJ2-1,TRBV5-6,NA,NA,TGTGCCAGCAGCCCCCTAGGGGTTAGTGCGGGAAATGAGCAGTTCTTC,CASSPLGVSAGNEQFF
TRBJ2-3,TRBV5-4,NA,few,TGTGCCAGCAGCCTAAGTCGCACAGATACGCAGTATTTT,CASSLSRTDTQYF
TRBJ1-1,TRBV9,TRBD1,NA,TGTGCCAGCAGCGTAATGGGACAGAGGAACACTGAAGCTTTCTTT,CASSVMGQRNTEAFF
TRBJ2-1,TRBV1,NA,NA,TGCACCAGCAGCCAACCCGCCCGGACTAGCGGGAGGGCCTCCTACAATGAGCAGTTCTTC,CTSSQPARTSGRASYNEQFF
TRBJ2-1,TRBV7-9,TRBD1,medium-sized,TGTGCCAGCAGCGACTCCCTCCCCCTGGACAGGCCCTACAATGAGCAGTTCTTC,CASSDSLPLDRPYNEQFF
TRBJ2-7,TRBV27,TRBD2,NA,TGTGCCAGCAGTTTTGGGGGGAGGGTGTACGAGCAGTACTTC,CASSFGGRVYEQYF
TRBJ2-1,TRBV19,NA,NA,TGTGCCAGTAGTATTGGGAGCTCCTACAATGAGCAGTTCTTC,CASSIGSSYNEQFF
TRBJ1-2,TRBV19,NA,NA,TGTGCCAGTATTGGGCCTACTTATGGCTACACCTTC,CASIGPTYGYTF
TRBJ2-7,TRBV7-6,TRBD2,NA,TGTGCCAGCAGCTTAACGGGAGGCTTTTCCGAGCAGTACTTC,CASSLTGGFSEQYF
TRBJ1-1,TRBV4-2,NA,NA,TGTGCCAGCAGCCCAACTGACAGTTTCAACACTGAAGCTTTCTTT,CASSPTDSFNTEAFF
TRBJ2-1,TRBV27,TRBD1,NA,TGTGCCAGCAGTTTCCGACAGGGGGACGGTGAGCAGTTCTTC,CASSFRQGDGEQFF